This entry is about one T cell receptor beta chain. Its antigen is still unknown. The germline V gene has CDR1 MNHEY and CDR2 SVGAGI. Deletions cut 0 bases from V and 2 bases from J, with 14 bases between. The CDR3 totals 16 residues. Selected positively for CCR7 and CD45RO-negative, naive CD8 cells excluded terminally differentiated effector memory CD45RA+ cells. The assay was run at deep level. Data came from immunoSEQ multiplex PCR; TCRdb stores just in-frame clones and leaves some out. Among about 2.2 million clones listed, about 94% were seen once. This entry is derived from a study of shared clonotypes between healthy human individuals. General study results and limits: In several donors, approximately 5% of naive CD4 clonotypes appeared in common. In general, naive subsets displayed greater estimated richness than memory subsets did.

The genes are TRBV6-5 and TRBJ2-7; D unresolved. The sample was naive CD8+ T cells from PBMCs. The source is a man younger than 35 in good health. Some clones in this sample may be carry-over from other donors' samples. CDR3 residues: CASSYSDLVGTYEQYF. The CDR3 DNA reads TGTGCCAGCAGTTACTCGGATCTAGTGGGAACCTACGAGCAGTACTTC.